This TCR beta chain was identified in a study of blood T cell repertoires in COVID-19. Study summary: Acute and convalescent COVID-19 specimens originated in the United States, Italy and Spain. From T cells, B-cell-depleted T cells, or PBMCs came the material, which was cDNA or gDNA.

The CDR3 is 15 residues long. The germline CDR1 and CDR2 sequences are MDHEN and SYDVKM. V trimming: 6 bases; J trimming: 4 bases; junction bases outside the gene matches: 8. Authors' processing steps: Scientists estimated how many nucleated cells there were by amplifying reference gene primers. Produced via immunoSEQ multiplex PCR; TCRdb's table is partial and in-frame only. Clone size and the V and J calls come from that table; the DNA yielded D and trimming. Here the sample spans 100,000 or so clones, 75% to 95% being singletons. This clone was counted a few times. The sample was peripheral blood. The clonotype was recovered from a woman between 50 and 59 years old in a cohort sampled during active COVID-19. This chain links TRBV28 with TRBJ1-5; TRBD1 agrees at 8 bases. CDR3: CASSTGQGGNQPQHF. CDR3 bases: TGTGCCAGCAGCACCGGACAGGGTGGTAATCAGCCCCAGCATTTT.